These 8 T cell receptor beta chains came from one sample sequenced in a study of blood T cell repertoires in COVID-19 (dated by TCRdb to 2020 to 2021). Library method: the immunoSEQ multiplex PCR assay. TCRdb limited this immuneACCESS table to in-frame rearrangements with V and J called. A share of clones is missing; checked studies link under half to unresolved V genes, and the rest is unexplained. The sample data list some 320,000 clones, and more than 90% of these were observed just once. Of the sample, approximately 2.5% is held by the ten largest clones. Sequenced material: PBMCs or T cells enriched from blood (not recorded which). The receptors derive from a man aged 60-69 years who had recovered from COVID-19.

The V gene is TRBV3-1 (or the pseudogene TRBV3-2), the J gene TRBJ1-4; 10 nucleotides align to TRBD1. The ends lost 3 bases at V and 5 bases at J; junction bases unmatched: 9. CDR1 and CDR2 (germline): LGHDT, YNNKEL (reference sequence). The CDR3 sequence is 17 residues long. The CDR3: CASSQLTDRGRNEKLFF. The CDR3, as DNA: TGTGCCAGCAGCCAGTTAACAGACAGGGGGCGGAATGAAAAACTGTTTTTT.

The chain carries TRBV9 and TRBJ1-1; TRBD1 is a possible D gene (5 bases). The CDR3 runs 13 residues. CDR1 and CDR2 from the germline V gene are SGDLS and YYNGEE. The V gene lost 2 bases and the J gene lost 5 bases, with 10 bases spanning the gap. Written as DNA, the CDR3 is TGTGCCAGCAGCGTGACTGGACAAACTGAAGCTTTCTTT. Protein: CASSVTGQTEAFF.

The chain couples TRBV20-1 to TRBJ1-5; TRBD1 matches at 8 bases. The germline V gene encodes CDR1 DFQATT and CDR2 SNEGSKA (reference sequence). The CDR3 sequence is 18 residues long. Trimming took 3 bases from V and 4 from J; bases not matched to a gene: 17. The CDR3 spells CSASYQGAGALANQPQHF. In nucleotides, the CDR3 is TGCAGTGCTAGTTACCAGGGGGCCGGGGCCCTAGCGAATCAGCCCCAGCATTTT.

The V gene is TRBV6-5, the J gene TRBJ2-2, with 7 bases matching TRBD2. CDR1 and CDR2 from the germline V gene are MNHEY and SVGAGI. V shed 6 bases, J shed 4 bases, and the junction held 8 bases outside the gene matches. The CDR3 is made up of 15 amino acids. Here the CDR3 DNA reads TGTGCCAGCAGGGGAGGGGACCGGGGCACCGGGGAGCTGTTTTTT. This codes for CASRGGDRGTGELFF.

The chain is built from TRBV7-6 and TRBJ1-3, with D possibly matching TRBD1 (5 bases). Germline-derived CDR1 and CDR2 are SGHVS and FNYEAQ. V was shortened by 5 bases and J by 0 bases, with 11 bases between the two germline ends. CDR3 length: 15 amino acids. This CDR3 is CASSLGAASGNTIYF. CDR3 DNA: TGTGCCAGCAGCCTTGGGGCCGCCTCTGGAAACACCATATATTTT.

The V and J genes are TRBV24-1 and TRBJ1-4; the D gene is possibly TRBD1 (5 bases). Germline V lookup: CDR1 KGHDR, CDR2 SFDVKD. Trimming stripped 7 bases from V and 6 bases from J, with 11 bases between. The CDR3 totals 13 residues. In DNA, the CDR3 is TGTGCCACCAGAGACAGACCAGATGAAAAACTGTTTTTT. Translation gives CATRDRPDEKLFF.

The V call is TRBV18, the J call TRBJ1-2, with 7 bases fitting TRBD1. CDR1 is KGHSH and CDR2 is LQKENI in the germline V gene. The CDR3 runs 14 residues. Trimming took 3 bases from V and 8 from J; bases not matched to a gene: 9. This CDR3 is CASSPPGGKGGYTF. The CDR3 coding sequence is TGTGCCAGCTCACCTCCAGGGGGTAAAGGCGGCTACACCTTC. The variable domain in full, with the rest retrieved from reference TRBV18 and TRBJ1-2, is NAGVMQNPRHLVRRRGQEARLRCSPMKGHSHVYWYRQLPEEGLKFMVYLQKENIIDESGMPKERFSAEFPKEGPSILRIQQVVRGDSAAYFCASSPPGGKGGYTFGSGTRLTVV.

The chain carries TRBV11-1 and TRBJ2-3; D may be TRBD1 (5 bases). The CDR3 spans 12 residues. V lost 2 bases and J 9 bases, leaving 9 bases between the germline ends. In germline, CDR1 is SGHAT, CDR2 FQDESV (reference sequence). The CDR3 nucleotides are TGTGCCAGCAGCTTAACAGGTTCAACGCAGTATTTT. Amino acid sequence: CASSLTGSTQYF.